These 22 T cell receptor beta chains came from one sample sequenced in a study of a mutant IDH1 vaccine in newly diagnosed glioma. Time point: week 47, end of study. Mutant IDH1 20-mer peptide, at 300 ug, made up each vaccine dose, with topical imiquimod. Some clones are missing from TCRdb's copy, which holds only in-frame ones; the method was immunoSEQ multiplex PCR. Here the sample spans tens of thousands of clones, roughly four fifths being singletons. These receptors have no known antigen. The specimen was PBMCs, collected from a glioma patient whose treatment included an IDH1 peptide vaccine. The receptor source for this set is a woman aged 45 to 65 with glioma.

The genes are TRBV6-5 and TRBJ1-6; D not resolved. The germline V gene encodes CDR1 MNHEY and CDR2 SVGAGI. Trimming stripped 6 bases from V and 6 bases from J, with 15 bases between. The CDR3 loop spans 15 amino acids. DNA for the CDR3: TGTGCCAGCAGAAACTTGGATGGAAGTAATTCACCCCTCCACTTT. It translates to CASRNLDGSNSPLHF.

V gene TRBV29-1 combines with J gene TRBJ2-3; 9 bases align to TRBD2. Per the germline V gene, CDR1 is SQVTM and CDR2 is ANQGSEA. The CDR3 spans 15 residues. Trimming took 6 bases from V and 1 from J; bases not matched to a gene: 8. The CDR3 coding sequence is TGCAGCGTCGCCTCTAGCGGGACGGGCACAGATACGCAGTATTTT. Its protein is CSVASSGTGTDTQYF.

The V call is TRBV13, the J call TRBJ2-2, with a possible D match to TRBD2 (6 bases). Germline-derived CDR1 and CDR2 are PRHDT and FYEKMQ (reference sequence). CDR3 length: 16 residues. V lost 5 bases and J 6 bases, leaving 19 bases between the germline ends. CDR3 nucleotide sequence: TGTGCCAGCAGCCTGGGTGCGGGGCAAAGAGCCGGGGAGCTGTTTTTT. Its protein is CASSLGAGQRAGELFF.

The chain employs TRBV21-1 and TRBJ2-7; TRBD1, the table's D call, lacks a check against the DNA. TRBV21-1 is an annotated pseudogene. The CDR3 has 14 residues. The CDR3 DNA reads TGTGCCAGCTTCAAACCTACAGGGGGCGCCGAGCAGTACTTC. This gives the protein CASFKPTGGAEQYF.

This chain uses TRBV4-1 with TRBJ1-1; tentative D call: TRBD1 (6 bases). The V and J ends lost 0 bases and 8 bases respectively, with 13 bases between them. This CDR3 region has 14 residues. The germline V gene has CDR1 MGHRA and CDR2 YSYEKL. The CDR3 sequence: CASSQDWNRDEAFF. In nucleotides, the CDR3 is TGCGCCAGCAGCCAAGATTGGAACAGGGACGAAGCTTTCTTT.

The chain has TRBV9 and TRBJ2-3, with unresolved D. Germline values: CDR1 SGDLS, CDR2 YYNGEE. V was pared by 1 base and J by 2 bases, with 8 bases between. CDR3 length: 14 residues. DNA for the CDR3: TGTGCCAGCAGCGTATACTCCTACACAGATACGCAGTATTTT. Amino acids: CASSVYSYTDTQYF.

The V and J genes are TRBV2 and TRBJ1-2, with 8 nucleotides matching TRBD1. CDR3 length: 13 residues. With 4 bases clipped from V and 12 bases from J, the junction kept 10 bases outside the gene matches. The germline CDR1 and CDR2 sequences are SNHLY and FYNNEI. The CDR3 protein is CASSVGQGGGDTF. CDR3 coding DNA: TGTGCCAGCAGTGTTGGACAGGGAGGGGGCGACACCTTC.

There are a few counts of this clone. As DNA, the CDR3 is TGCGCCAGCAGCCAAGATTATCCCCCAGTCGGTCACAATGAGCAGTTCTTC. Translated: CASSQDYPPVGHNEQFF. V is TRBV4-1 and J is TRBJ2-1; D not resolved. The CDR3 totals 17 residues. Trimming pared 0 bases from V and 5 bases from J, leaving 17 bases between. CDR1 is MGHRA and CDR2 is YSYEKL in the germline V gene.

For the CDR3, the DNA is TGTGCCAGCAGCTTCCAGCCACATAGTACTAATGGCTACACCTTC. As protein: CASSFQPHSTNGYTF. The genes are TRBV5-5 and TRBJ1-2, with D unclear. This CDR3 contains 15 residues. Trimming removed 2 bases from V and 6 bases from J, with 17 bases in between. Germline CDR1 is SGHKS and CDR2 is YYEKEE (reference sequence).

This clone was seen once. This chain connects TRBV5-4 to TRBJ1-1, with a possible D match to TRBD1 (5 bases). The V gene lost 5 bases and the J gene lost 3 bases, with 20 bases spanning the gap. Germline loops: CDR1 SGHNT, CDR2 YYREEE (reference sequence). The CDR3 has 16 residues. CDR3 coding DNA: TGTGCCAGCAGTTTTACAGGTTACGGCGGGTACACTGAAGCTTTCTTT. It translates to CASSFTGYGGYTEAFF.

The sample holds one count of this clone. The rearrangement links TRBV7-9 to TRBJ2-1; D is unresolved. CDR1 is SEHNR and CDR2 is FQNEAQ in the germline V gene (reference sequence). Between the trimmed V and J ends, which lost 3 bases and 5 bases, there was a span of 5 bases. The CDR3 totals 12 residues. CDR3 sequence reads: CASSFLNNEQFF. The CDR3, as DNA: TGTGCCAGCAGCTTCTTAAACAATGAGCAGTTCTTC.

This clone is termed medium-sized. V usage is TRBV6-5 and J usage is TRBJ1-3; D remains ambiguous. V lost 4 bases and J 7 bases, leaving 11 bases between the germline ends. Germline V lookup: CDR1 MNHEY, CDR2 SVGAGI. The CDR3 extends over 13 amino acids. The DNA of the CDR3 is TGTGCCAGCAGTTCCTCATCCCGCAACACCATATATTTT. Protein: CASSSSSRNTIYF.

The chain links TRBV12-5 to TRBJ2-7, with 9 bases identical to TRBD1. Trimming took 3 bases from V and 5 from J; bases not matched to a gene: 5. Germline V lookup: CDR1 LGHNT, CDR2 FRNRAP. The CDR3 runs to 14 residues. CDR3 protein: CASGLGWTGDEQYF. Written as DNA, the CDR3 is TGTGCTAGTGGTTTAGGTTGGACAGGGGACGAGCAGTACTTC.

In this sample, this clone turned up a few times. This chain connects TRBV29-1 to TRBJ1-1, with no clear D. The CDR3 consists of 11 residues. V was pared by 8 bases and J by 6 bases, with 13 bases between. CDR1 is SQVTM and CDR2 is ANQGSEA in the germline V gene. CDR3 residues: CSTGVRAEAFF. CDR3 sequence (DNA): TGCAGCACTGGGGTTCGGGCTGAAGCTTTCTTT.

The chain joins TRBV5-6 to TRBJ1-2, with D unclear. The CDR3 contains 13 residues. Trimming left V 3 bases short and J 3 bases short, with 9 bases between. Germline-derived CDR1 and CDR2 are SGHDT and YYEEEE. The CDR3 loop is CASSSGRHYGYTF. Written as DNA, the CDR3 is TGTGCCAGCAGCTCCGGACGGCACTATGGCTACACCTTC. The entire variable domain, with the rest obtained from reference TRBV5-6 and TRBJ1-2, is as follows: DAGVTQSPTHLIKTRGQQVTLRCSPKSGHDTVSWYQQALGQGPQFIFQYYEEEERQRGNFPDRFSGHQFPNYSSELNVNALLLGDSALYLCASSSGRHYGYTFGSGTRLTVV.

The chain carries TRBV7-6 and TRBJ2-1; a weak D match, TRBD1 (6 bases). Germline V gene lookup returns CDR1 SGHVS and CDR2 FNYEAQ. V was cut by 5 bases and J by 0 bases, with 17 bases left in between. There are 17 residues in the CDR3. The DNA of the CDR3 is TGTGCCAGCAGCAGAGACAGGTTTTCCCCCTCCTACAATGAGCAGTTCTTC. It is translated as CASSRDRFSPSYNEQFF.

This sequence joins TRBV5-6 and TRBJ2-7; D gene ambiguous. The CDR3 contains 12 residues. The V end was cut by 5 bases, the J end by 10 bases, with 16 bases between. Germline CDR1 reads SGHDT; CDR2 reads YYEEEE. The DNA for the CDR3 is TGTGCCAGCAGTTCTACTGACACGGCACAGTACTTC. Its protein product is CASSSTDTAQYF. The entire variable domain, with the rest obtained from reference TRBV5-6 and TRBJ2-7, is as follows: DAGVTQSPTHLIKTRGQQVTLRCSPKSGHDTVSWYQQALGQGPQFIFQYYEEEERQRGNFPDRFSGHQFPNYSSELNVNALLLGDSALYLCASSSTDTAQYFGPGTRLTVT.

The V gene is TRBV5-6, the J gene TRBJ1-4, with a possible D match to TRBD1 (5 bases). This CDR3 is built from 16 residues. Trimming took 1 base from V and 5 from J, leaving 15 bases between them. Per the germline V gene, CDR1 is SGHDT and CDR2 is YYEEEE. The CDR3 sequence: CASSLWGSGGNEKLFF. As DNA, the CDR3 is TGTGCCAGCAGCTTGTGGGGTAGCGGGGGAAATGAAAAACTGTTTTTT.

This clone was recorded a few times. The rearrangement joins TRBV5-1 to TRBJ1-5; perhaps TRBD1 as D (6 bases). The CDR3 totals 15 residues. Trimming pared 0 bases from V and 3 bases from J, leaving 10 bases between. Germline values: CDR1 SGHRS, CDR2 YFSETQ. The CDR3 coding sequence is TGCGCCAGCAGCTTGGAAGCAGGGGTCAATCAGCCCCAGCATTTT. Translated, it gives CASSLEAGVNQPQHF. The whole variable domain, remainder taken from reference TRBV5-1 and TRBJ1-5, is KAGVTQTPRYLIKTRGQQVTLSCSPISGHRSVSWYQQTPGQGLQFLFEYFSETQRNKGNFPGRFSGRQFSNSRSEMNVSTLELGDSALYLCASSLEAGVNQPQHFGDGTRLSIL.

This clone came up once. This chain uses TRBV6-5 with TRBJ2-2, with a tentative D call TRBD1 (5 bases). V was cut by 2 bases and J by 4 bases, with 14 bases left in between. CDR3 length: 16 amino acids. From germline, CDR1 is MNHEY and CDR2 SVGAGI. The CDR3 is CASSYHPTVSTGELFF. CDR3 in DNA: TGTGCCAGCAGTTACCATCCGACAGTTTCCACCGGGGAGCTGTTTTTT.

The CDR3: CASGFGQTDDYGYTF. CDR3 in DNA: TGTGCCAGCGGGTTTGGGCAGACGGATGACTATGGCTACACCTTC. The V call is TRBV2, the J call TRBJ1-2; D gene uncertain. The V and J ends lost 8 bases and 3 bases respectively, with 19 bases between them. This CDR3 has 15 amino acids. The germline V gene has CDR1 SNHLY and CDR2 FYNNEI.

This chain joins TRBV29-1 and TRBJ1-2; D is ambiguous. Germline V CDR1 and CDR2: SQVTM, ANQGSEA. The V end lost 5 bases, the J end lost 8 bases, and 18 bases lay between the germline ends. The CDR3 is 13 amino acids. The CDR3 reads CSVSPGISVGYTF. The CDR3 DNA is TGCAGCGTTTCACCCGGGATCTCTGTGGGCTACACCTTC.